The clone carrying this T cell receptor (beta chain) was seen only a few times. The data stem from a study of blood T cells in healthy people across ages. Healthy Caucasian individuals from Russia aged about 6 to 90 were enrolled as donors. A second about 7 to 12 cycle PCR used barcoded and J-beta primers. MiXCR was run by TCRdb on the 5' RACE reads, yielding one entry per CDR3 protein. The sample has roughly 1.5 million distinct CDR3 sequences, roughly 43% seen once. The TCR was taken from a woman younger than 30 in good health. Sample: blood.

For the CDR3, the DNA is TGTGCCTGGAGTGAAGGAGGGTATTCCTACGAGCAGTACTTC. It encodes CAWSEGGYSYEQYF. The J gene is TRBJ2-7, the V gene TRBV30, with D maybe TRBD2 (6 bases). Germline V gives CDR1 GTSNPN, CDR2 SVGIG (reference sequence). The CDR3 sequence is 14 residues long. Trimming removed 1 base from V and 1 base from J, with 11 bases in between.